Presented here are 17 T cell receptor beta chains from one specimen sequenced in a study of OX40 agonist ivuxolimab in advanced cancers. Sequencing used immunoSEQ multiplex PCR; TCRdb keeps in-frame clones, though not all of them. This repertoire shows fewer than 95,000 clones, about 88% found once; its top ten account for 6% to 8%. Material: CD4+ or CD8+ T cells sorted from blood, obtained in a trial of the OX40 agonist ivuxolimab. All receptors derive from an adult with an advanced solid tumor such as melanoma, head and neck, liver or kidney cancer.

The chain has TRBV13 and TRBJ1-2; 8 bases agree with TRBD1. The germline gives CDR1 PRHDT, CDR2 FYEKMQ (reference sequence). The CDR3 loop spans 15 amino acids. Germline trimming cut 5 bases from V and 6 bases from J; bases unmatched to any gene: 11. In nucleotides, the CDR3 is TGTGCCAGCAGCGGTCCCAGGGGGCTCGAACATGGCTACACCTTC. Its protein is CASSGPRGLEHGYTF.

This chain joins TRBV28 and TRBJ2-7; 9 bases line up with TRBD2. This CDR3 is 13 amino acids long. The ends lost 11 bases at V and 1 base at J; junction bases unmatched: 6. Germline assignment: CDR1 MDHEN and CDR2 SYDVKM. The CDR3 loop is CAEAGGISYEQYF. The CDR3 DNA follows: TGTGCCGAAGCGGGGGGCATATCCTACGAGCAGTACTTC.

CDR3 sequence reads: CASSLVLAGGTDTQYF. The CDR3, as DNA: TGCGCCAGCAGCTTGGTGCTAGCGGGGGGCACAGATACGCAGTATTTT. The gene calls are TRBV5-1 and TRBJ2-3, with 10 positions matching TRBD2. This CDR3 spans 16 amino acids. After removal of 0 bases from V and 1 base from J, the junction contained 2 bases not matched to a gene. The germline gives CDR1 SGHRS, CDR2 YFSETQ.

The J gene is TRBJ1-5, the V gene TRBV11-1; 9 bases fit TRBD1. Unmatched junction bases numbered 3, after V lost 2 bases and J lost 4 bases. This CDR3 has 15 residues. Germline values: CDR1 SGHAT, CDR2 FQDESV (reference sequence). CDR3 nucleotides: TGTGCCAGCAGCTTAACAGGGGGCTTGAATCAGCCCCAGCATTTT. This sequence encodes CASSLTGGLNQPQHF.

V usage is TRBV19 and J usage is TRBJ2-5; D might be TRBD2 (5 bases). The length of the CDR3 is 17 residues. The germline V gene has CDR1 LNHDA and CDR2 SQIVND (reference sequence). Trimming pared 2 bases from V and 4 bases from J, leaving 20 bases between. CDR3 sequence: CASSINLDRGLSETQYF. CDR3 nucleotides: TGTGCCAGTAGTATAAATTTAGACCGGGGTCTATCAGAGACCCAGTACTTC. The full variable domain, in which reference TRBV19 and TRBJ2-5 provide the parts outside the CDR3, is DGGITQSPKYLFRKEGQNVTLSCEQNLNHDAMYWYRQDPGQGLRLIYYSQIVNDFQKGDIAEGYSVSREKKESFPLTVTSAQKNPTAFYLCASSINLDRGLSETQYFGPGTRLLVL.

This rearrangement joins TRBV7-3 to TRBJ2-4; TRBD1 matches 8 bases. The germline gives CDR1 SGHTA, CDR2 FQGTGA. This CDR3 region has 11 residues. V was clipped by 4 bases and J by 13 bases; unmatched bases: 3. CDR3 sequence: CASSSGTGQYF. DNA of the CDR3: TGTGCCAGCAGCTCAGGGACAGGACAGTACTTC.

The count of this clone is one. The rearrangement links TRBV28 to TRBJ1-4; 9 positions agree with TRBD1. This CDR3 spans 15 amino acids. Germline trimming cut 6 bases from V and 11 bases from J; bases unmatched to any gene: 13. Germline values: CDR1 MDHEN, CDR2 SYDVKM. This chain's CDR3 is CASSRSGQGGGKLFF. Written as DNA, the CDR3 is TGTGCCAGCAGCCGCTCGGGACAGGGAGGTGGCAAACTGTTTTTT.

The V call is TRBV5-1, the J call TRBJ2-5, with 9 bases matching TRBD1. The CDR3 covers 16 residues. Germline CDR1 reads SGHRS; CDR2 reads YFSETQ. The junction had 8 bases not matched to a gene; V was cut back by 2 bases and J by 3 bases. The CDR3 protein is CASSFSWTGEKETQYF. The CDR3 DNA reads TGCGCCAGCAGCTTCTCTTGGACAGGGGAAAAAGAGACCCAGTACTTC.

The rearrangement uses TRBV7-3 and TRBJ1-2; D remains unclear. V was trimmed by 0 bases and J by 6 bases, leaving 11 bases between them. This CDR3 spans 14 amino acids. The germline CDR1 and CDR2 sequences are SGHTA and FQGTGA. In DNA, the CDR3 is TGTGCCAGCAGCTTAACATCACTGGGCCATGGCTACACCTTC. This sequence encodes CASSLTSLGHGYTF.

V usage is TRBV28 and J usage is TRBJ2-7; D possibly corresponds to TRBD2 (7 bases). Per the germline V gene, CDR1 is MDHEN and CDR2 is SYDVKM. CDR3 size: 15 residues. Trimming removed 5 bases at V and 2 bases at J, with 16 bases between. The CDR3 here is CASSTGAGAPYEQYV. The CDR3 region has the DNA TGTGCCAGCAGTACAGGTGCGGGGGCCCCCTACGAGCAGTACGTC.

This clone has only a few counts. The chain couples TRBV4-2 to TRBJ2-5; D is possibly TRBD1 (6 bases). CDR3 size: 16 residues. The germline CDR1 and CDR2 sequences are LGHNA and YNFKEQ. V gave up 1 base and J gave up 2 bases, with 14 bases separating them. The CDR3: CASSQGGPGQQETQYF. CDR3 DNA: TGTGCCAGCAGCCAAGGCGGCCCGGGACAACAAGAGACCCAGTACTTC.

The V call is TRBV2, the J call TRBJ1-2, with a weak D call TRBD1 (6 bases). Trimming removed 4 bases at V and 2 bases at J, with 8 bases between. This CDR3 region has 13 residues. Germline lookup yields CDR1 SNHLY and CDR2 FYNNEI. In DNA, the CDR3 is TGTGCCAGCAGTGCGACAGGAAACTATGGCTACACCTTC. It translates to CASSATGNYGYTF. Full variable domain (outside the CDR3, taken from reference TRBV2 and TRBJ1-2): EPEVTQTPSHQVTQMGQEVILRCVPISNHLYFYWYRQILGQKVEFLVSFYNNEISEKSEIFDDQFSVERPDGSNFTLKIRSTKLEDSAMYFCASSATGNYGYTFGSGTRLTVV.

V is TRBV19 and J is TRBJ2-3; D is uncertain. CDR1 LNHDA and CDR2 SQIVND come from the germline V gene (reference sequence). The V gene lost 3 bases and the J gene lost 2 bases, with 12 bases spanning the gap. CDR3 length: 15 amino acids. The CDR3 DNA sequence: TGTGCCAGTAGTATGGACGGAACTTCCACAGATACGCAGTATTTT. It translates to CASSMDGTSTDTQYF.

The chain links TRBV10-3 to TRBJ2-7, with a weak D call TRBD2 (6 bases). The CDR3 runs 15 residues. V was clipped by 3 bases and J by 3 bases, with 15 bases between them. Germline CDR1 reads ENHRY; CDR2 reads SYGVKD. The CDR3 DNA sequence: TGTGCCATCAGTGACGGCGGGCCCGGGGGCTACGAGCAGTACTTC. Translated: CAISDGGPGGYEQYF.

J is TRBJ2-1 and V is TRBV27; TRBD2 matches 9 bases. After removal of 5 bases from V and 3 bases from J, the junction contained 8 bases not matched to a gene. This CDR3 is built from 16 residues. Germline CDR1 and CDR2: MNHEY and SMNVEV (reference sequence). CDR3 residues: CASSAEAGGLYNEQFF. CDR3 sequence (DNA): TGTGCCAGCAGTGCTGAAGCGGGAGGACTCTACAATGAGCAGTTCTTC.

The chain carries TRBV9 and TRBJ1-3; D unresolved. Trimming took 3 bases from V and 4 from J, leaving 8 bases between them. The CDR3 contains 13 residues. CDR1 and CDR2 from the germline V gene are SGDLS and YYNGEE. DNA of the CDR3: TGTGCCAGCAGCGAAGGCCACGGAAACACCATATATTTT. Protein sequence: CASSEGHGNTIYF.

The table lists this clone with a count of one. The chain carries TRBV7-9 and TRBJ1-2; D gene unclear. Germline V gene lookup returns CDR1 SEHNR and CDR2 FQNEAQ (reference sequence). CDR3 size: 16 residues. V lost 1 base, J lost 4 bases, and 16 bases lay in between. CDR3 in amino acids: CASSLGRREDFYGYTF. The CDR3 coding sequence is TGTGCCAGCAGCTTAGGACGCCGGGAGGACTTCTATGGCTACACCTTC.